The 6 T cell receptor beta chains listed next were all sequenced from one sample in a study of OX40 agonist ivuxolimab in advanced cancers. TCRdb's table, derived via immunoSEQ multiplex PCR, lists solely in-frame clones and lacks some. The table has almost 70,000 clones, 80% to 90% seen once; the top ten hold 4%. This material consisted of CD4+ or CD8+ T cells sorted from blood, taken in a trial of the OX40 agonist ivuxolimab. The receptors shown here come from an adult with an advanced solid tumor such as melanoma, head and neck, liver or kidney cancer.

This clone was counted once. Germline is not matched at one junction end, which may reflect a read error. Different DNA sequences within this sample yield the same CDR3. CDR3 DNA sequence: TGCGCCAGCAGCCAAGATATCGTCCTCGACAGTTTATACAATGAGCAATTCTTC. Protein: CASSQDIVLDSLYNEQFF. The rearrangement joins TRBV4-1 to TRBJ2-1; D might be TRBD1 (5 bases). Germline CDR1 MGHRA, CDR2 YSYEKL. CDR3 size: 18 residues.

CDR3 protein: CAGSTGGYGYTF. The CDR3 nucleotides read TGTGCCGGGTCCACAGGGGGCTATGGCTACACCTTC. The gene calls are TRBV28 and TRBJ1-2; 8 nucleotides align to TRBD1. J was trimmed by 4 bases and V by 11 bases; bases with no gene match: 6. The CDR3 covers 12 residues. Germline lookup yields CDR1 MDHEN and CDR2 SYDVKM.

The V gene is TRBV7-6, the J gene TRBJ2-7; D may correspond to TRBD1 or TRBD2 (5 bases each). This CDR3 contains 14 residues. The V gene lost 5 bases and the J gene lost 6 bases, with 17 bases spanning the gap. Germline V gene lookup returns CDR1 SGHVS and CDR2 FNYEAQ. The CDR3 loop reads CASSPLAGDAEQYF. CDR3 nucleotide sequence: TGTGCCAGCAGCCCCCTGGCTGGGGACGCCGAGCAGTACTTC.

This chain connects TRBV27 to TRBJ2-1; D uncertain. The CDR3 is 14 residues long. The germline V gene has CDR1 MNHEY and CDR2 SMNVEV (reference sequence). V lost 6 bases and J 3 bases, leaving 12 bases between the germline ends. The CDR3 coding sequence is TGTGCCAGCAGGCCGCCGTCTCTCTACAATGAGCAGTTCTTC. Residues: CASRPPSLYNEQFF.

V usage is TRBV5-4 and J usage is TRBJ1-2, with 9 bases matching TRBD1. With 4 bases clipped from V and 2 bases from J, the junction kept 6 bases outside the gene matches. Per germline, CDR1 SGHNT and CDR2 YYREEE (reference sequence). The CDR3 is 15 residues long. DNA for the CDR3: TGTGCCAGCAGCGGAAGGGACAGGGAAAACTATGGCTACACCTTC. Translating it yields CASSGRDRENYGYTF.

This chain joins TRBV18 and TRBJ2-7; 9 bases are a match to TRBD2. V dropped 3 bases and J dropped 4; count of bases not matched to a gene: 4. CDR1 and CDR2 from the germline V gene are KGHSH and LQKENI. The CDR3 runs to 14 residues. CDR3 DNA sequence: TGTGCCAGCTCACCGACTAGCGGAGAGTACGAGCAGTACTTC. Translated: CASSPTSGEYEQYF. Based on the CDR3 plus reference TRBV18 and TRBJ2-7, the full variable domain is NAGVMQNPRHLVRRRGQEARLRCSPMKGHSHVYWYRQLPEEGLKFMVYLQKENIIDESGMPKERFSAEFPKEGPSILRIQQVVRGDSAAYFCASSPTSGEYEQYFGPGTRLTVT.